This T cell receptor beta chain was recovered during a study of cytomegalovirus exposure and HLA in healthy donors. Study-level information: Inside one of the first data releases sat around 86 million unique TCRs taken from HLA-typed donors. Points from the study as a whole: According to reports, the classifier identified cytomegalovirus status with high specificity and sensitivity. The authors enumerated 150 to 200 TCR beta chains as linked to cytomegalovirus.

Healthy bone marrow donors made up the donor group. Trimming pared 2 bases from V and 1 base from J, leaving 9 bases between. The germline V gene encodes CDR1 LNHDA and CDR2 SQIVND (reference sequence). The CDR3 runs 14 residues. As to this clone: The antigen is not known.

The PCR used 60 Vbeta and 13 Jbeta primers. Here immunoSEQ multiplex PCR was the method, and the copy in TCRdb shows in-frame clones only, minus some. The repertoire holds under 150,000 clones, with 73% as singletons. The material sequenced was PBMCs. The chain joins TRBV19 to TRBJ2-7; D may be TRBD2 (6 bases). The clonotype was recovered from a human donor in good health. The DNA for the CDR3 is TGTGCCAGTAGTATATCTCGGGGGTCCTACGAGCAGTACTTC. The encoded protein is CASSISRGSYEQYF.